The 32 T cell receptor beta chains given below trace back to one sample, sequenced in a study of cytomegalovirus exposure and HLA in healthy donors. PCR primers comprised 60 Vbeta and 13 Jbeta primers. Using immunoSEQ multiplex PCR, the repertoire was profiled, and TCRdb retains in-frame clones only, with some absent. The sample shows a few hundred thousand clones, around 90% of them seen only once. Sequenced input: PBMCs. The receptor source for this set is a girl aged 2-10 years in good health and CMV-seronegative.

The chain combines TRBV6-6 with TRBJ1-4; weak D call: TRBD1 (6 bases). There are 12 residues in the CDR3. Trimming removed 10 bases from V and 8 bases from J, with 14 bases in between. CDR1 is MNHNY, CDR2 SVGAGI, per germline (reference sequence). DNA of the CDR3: TGTGCCACCACAGGGAGGGTCGAAAAACTGTTTTTT. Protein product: CATTGRVEKLFF.

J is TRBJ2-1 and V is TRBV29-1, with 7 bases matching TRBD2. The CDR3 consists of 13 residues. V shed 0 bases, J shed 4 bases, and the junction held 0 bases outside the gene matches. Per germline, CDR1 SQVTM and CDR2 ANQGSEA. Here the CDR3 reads CSVEERGYNEQFF. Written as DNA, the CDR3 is TGCAGCGTTGAAGAGCGGGGGTACAATGAGCAGTTCTTC.

CDR3 residues: CASSPGTSGTETQYF. The CDR3 DNA reads TGTGCCAGCAGTCCCGGGACGAGCGGGACAGAGACCCAGTACTTC. The chain is built from TRBV27 and TRBJ2-5; 7 nucleotides align to TRBD2. V lost 5 bases and J lost 4; bases outside the gene matches: 10. This CDR3 spans 15 amino acids. Germline-derived CDR1 and CDR2 are MNHEY and SMNVEV (reference sequence).

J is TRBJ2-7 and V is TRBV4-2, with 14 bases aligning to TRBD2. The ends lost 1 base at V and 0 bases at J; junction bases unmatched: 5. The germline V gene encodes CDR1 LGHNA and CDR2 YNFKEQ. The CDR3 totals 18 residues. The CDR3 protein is CASSQGTSGRSSSYEQYF. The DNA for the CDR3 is TGTGCCAGCAGCCAAGGGACTAGCGGGAGGTCGAGCTCCTACGAGCAGTACTTC.

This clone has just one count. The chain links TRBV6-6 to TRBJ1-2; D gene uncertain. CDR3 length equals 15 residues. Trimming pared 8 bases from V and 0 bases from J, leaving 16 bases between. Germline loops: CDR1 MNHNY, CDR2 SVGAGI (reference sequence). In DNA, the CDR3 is TGTGCCAGCCGGGGTATTGGGCCCACTAACTATGGCTACACCTTC. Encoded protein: CASRGIGPTNYGYTF.

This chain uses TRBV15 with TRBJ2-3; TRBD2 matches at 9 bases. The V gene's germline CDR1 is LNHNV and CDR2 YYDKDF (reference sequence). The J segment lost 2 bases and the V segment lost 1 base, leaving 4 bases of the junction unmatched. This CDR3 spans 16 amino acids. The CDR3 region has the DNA TGTGCCACCAGCAGAGGCGCGGGGGGGGCCACAGATACGCAGTATTTT. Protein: CATSRGAGGATDTQYF.

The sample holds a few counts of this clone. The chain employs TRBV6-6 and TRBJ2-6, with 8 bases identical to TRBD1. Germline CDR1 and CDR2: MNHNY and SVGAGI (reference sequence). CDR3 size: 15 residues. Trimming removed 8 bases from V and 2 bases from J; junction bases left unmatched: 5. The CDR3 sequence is CASQDRVPGANVLTF. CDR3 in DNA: TGTGCCAGCCAGGACAGGGTTCCTGGGGCCAACGTCCTGACTTTC.

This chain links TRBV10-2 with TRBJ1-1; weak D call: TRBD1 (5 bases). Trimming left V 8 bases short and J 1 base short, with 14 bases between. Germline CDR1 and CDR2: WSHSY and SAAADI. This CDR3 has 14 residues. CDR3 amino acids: CASGASSANTEAFF. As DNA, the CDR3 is TGCGCCAGCGGGGCCTCGAGTGCGAACACTGAAGCTTTCTTT.

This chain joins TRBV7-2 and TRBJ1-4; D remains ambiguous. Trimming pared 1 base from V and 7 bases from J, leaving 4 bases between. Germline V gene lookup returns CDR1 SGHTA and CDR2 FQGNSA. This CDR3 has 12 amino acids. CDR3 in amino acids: CASSLDREKLFF. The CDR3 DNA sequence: TGTGCCAGCAGCTTAGATCGTGAAAAACTGTTTTTT.

The chain's CDR3 is CASRETGLYGYTF. The CDR3 DNA is TGTGCCAGCCGGGAGACAGGGCTCTATGGCTACACCTTC. The V and J genes are TRBV11-2 and TRBJ1-2; 7 positions agree with TRBD1. The V segment lost 8 bases and the J segment 4 bases; nucleotides outside the gene matches: 7. The CDR3 loop spans 13 amino acids. Germline CDR1 and CDR2: SGHAT and FQNNGV.

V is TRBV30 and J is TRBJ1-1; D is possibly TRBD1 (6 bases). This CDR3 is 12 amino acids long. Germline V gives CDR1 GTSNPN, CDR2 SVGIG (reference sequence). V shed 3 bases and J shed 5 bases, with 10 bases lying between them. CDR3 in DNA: TGTGCCTGGAGCCACACAGGGACTGAAGCTTTCTTT. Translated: CAWSHTGTEAFF.

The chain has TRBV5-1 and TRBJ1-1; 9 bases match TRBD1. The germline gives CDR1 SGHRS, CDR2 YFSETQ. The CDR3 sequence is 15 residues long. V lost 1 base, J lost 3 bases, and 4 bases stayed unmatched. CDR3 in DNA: TGCGCCAGCAGCTTGCGGGACAGGGCTCACACTGAAGCTTTCTTT. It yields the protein CASSLRDRAHTEAFF.

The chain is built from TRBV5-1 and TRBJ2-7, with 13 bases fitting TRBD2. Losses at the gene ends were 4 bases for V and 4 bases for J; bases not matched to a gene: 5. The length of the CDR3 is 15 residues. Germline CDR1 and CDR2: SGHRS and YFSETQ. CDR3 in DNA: TGCGCCAGCAGCCCAACTAGCGGGGGGGCTTACGAGCAGTACTTC. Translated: CASSPTSGGAYEQYF. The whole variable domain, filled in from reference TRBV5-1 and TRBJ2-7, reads KAGVTQTPRYLIKTRGQQVTLSCSPISGHRSVSWYQQTPGQGLQFLFEYFSETQRNKGNFPGRFSGRQFSNSRSEMNVSTLELGDSALYLCASSPTSGGAYEQYFGPGTRLTVT.

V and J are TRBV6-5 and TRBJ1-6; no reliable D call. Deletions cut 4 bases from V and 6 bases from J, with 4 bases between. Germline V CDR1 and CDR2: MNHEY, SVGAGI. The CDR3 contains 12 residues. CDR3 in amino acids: CASSFSNSPLHF. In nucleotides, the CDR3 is TGTGCCAGCAGTTTTAGTAATTCACCCCTCCACTTT.

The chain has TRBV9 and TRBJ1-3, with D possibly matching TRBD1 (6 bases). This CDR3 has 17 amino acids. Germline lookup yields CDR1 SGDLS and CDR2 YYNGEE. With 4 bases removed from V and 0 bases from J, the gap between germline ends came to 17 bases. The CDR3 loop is CASSPQDSISSGNTIYF. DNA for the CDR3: TGTGCCAGCAGCCCCCAGGACAGTATCAGCTCTGGAAACACCATATATTTT.

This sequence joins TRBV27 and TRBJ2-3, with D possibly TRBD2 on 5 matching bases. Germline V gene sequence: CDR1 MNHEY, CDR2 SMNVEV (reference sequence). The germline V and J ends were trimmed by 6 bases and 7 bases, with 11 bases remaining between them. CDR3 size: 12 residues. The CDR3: CASSPDWYTQYF. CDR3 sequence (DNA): TGTGCCAGCAGCCCGGACTGGTATACGCAGTATTTT.

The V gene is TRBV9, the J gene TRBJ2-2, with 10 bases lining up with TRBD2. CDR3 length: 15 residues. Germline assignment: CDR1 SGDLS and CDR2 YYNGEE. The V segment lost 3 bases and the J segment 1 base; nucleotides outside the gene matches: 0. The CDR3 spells CASSGTSGNTGELFF. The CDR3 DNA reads TGTGCCAGCAGCGGGACTAGCGGGAACACCGGGGAGCTGTTTTTT.

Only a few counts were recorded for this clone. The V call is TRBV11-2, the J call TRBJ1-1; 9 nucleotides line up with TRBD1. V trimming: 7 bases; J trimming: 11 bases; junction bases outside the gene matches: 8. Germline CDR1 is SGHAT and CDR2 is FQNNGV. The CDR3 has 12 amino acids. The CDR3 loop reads CASTWGQGLAFF. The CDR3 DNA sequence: TGTGCCAGCACTTGGGGACAGGGATTGGCTTTCTTT.

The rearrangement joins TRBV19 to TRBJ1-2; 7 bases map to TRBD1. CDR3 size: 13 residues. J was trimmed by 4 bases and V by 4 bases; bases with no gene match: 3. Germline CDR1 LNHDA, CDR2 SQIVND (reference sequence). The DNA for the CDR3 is TGTGCCAGTAGTAGGGGACAGCGCTATGGCTACACCTTC. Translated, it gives CASSRGQRYGYTF.

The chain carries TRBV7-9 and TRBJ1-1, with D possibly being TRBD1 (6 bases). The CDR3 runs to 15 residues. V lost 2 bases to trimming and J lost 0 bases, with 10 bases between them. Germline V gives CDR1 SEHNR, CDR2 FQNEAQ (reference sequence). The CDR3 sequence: CASSLKGGVNTEAFF. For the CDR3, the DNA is TGTGCCAGCAGCTTAAAAGGGGGGGTGAACACTGAAGCTTTCTTT.

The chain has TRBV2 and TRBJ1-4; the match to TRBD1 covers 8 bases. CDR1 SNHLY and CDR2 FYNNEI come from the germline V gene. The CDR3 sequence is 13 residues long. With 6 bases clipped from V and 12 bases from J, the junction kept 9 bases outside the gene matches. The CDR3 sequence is CASRGDRTVQLFF. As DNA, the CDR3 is TGTGCCAGCAGGGGGGACAGGACCGTTCAACTGTTTTTT.

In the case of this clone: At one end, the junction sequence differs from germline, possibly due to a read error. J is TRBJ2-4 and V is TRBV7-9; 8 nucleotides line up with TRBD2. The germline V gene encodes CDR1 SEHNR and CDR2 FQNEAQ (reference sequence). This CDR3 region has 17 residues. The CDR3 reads CSSSLAGASGAKNIQYF. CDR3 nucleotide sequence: TGTTCCAGCAGCTTAGCGGGCGCTAGCGGGGCCAAAAACATTCAGTACTTC.

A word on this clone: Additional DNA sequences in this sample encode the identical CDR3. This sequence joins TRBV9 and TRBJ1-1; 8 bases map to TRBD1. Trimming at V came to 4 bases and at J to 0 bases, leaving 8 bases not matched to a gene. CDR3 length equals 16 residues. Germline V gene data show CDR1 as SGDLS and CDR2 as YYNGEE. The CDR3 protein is CASSRGQAVLNTEAFF. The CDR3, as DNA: TGTGCCAGCAGCCGGGGACAGGCTGTCCTGAACACTGAAGCTTTCTTT.

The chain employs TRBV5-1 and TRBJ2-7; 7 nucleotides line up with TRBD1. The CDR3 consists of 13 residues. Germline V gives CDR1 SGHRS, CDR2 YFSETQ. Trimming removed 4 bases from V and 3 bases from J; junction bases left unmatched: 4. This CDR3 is CASSQTGYYEQYF. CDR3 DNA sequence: TGCGCCAGCAGCCAGACAGGGTACTACGAGCAGTACTTC.

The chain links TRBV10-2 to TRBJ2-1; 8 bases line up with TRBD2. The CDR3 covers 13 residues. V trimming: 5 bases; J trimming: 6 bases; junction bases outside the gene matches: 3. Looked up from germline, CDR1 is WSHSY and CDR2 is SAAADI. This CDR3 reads CASSRAGANEQFF. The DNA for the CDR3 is TGCGCCAGCAGTAGAGCGGGAGCCAATGAGCAGTTCTTC.

For the CDR3, the DNA is TGTGCCAGCAGTCTTGACGGGATCTCACCCCTCCACTTT. Amino acids: CASSLDGISPLHF. This rearrangement joins TRBV28 to TRBJ1-6; D not resolved. The CDR3 is 13 amino acids. Trimming removed 5 bases at V and 10 bases at J, with 12 bases between. CDR1 is MDHEN, CDR2 SYDVKM, per germline.

The CDR3 coding sequence is TGTGCCAGAGGGGCGGGGGAGGCCGGGGAGCAGTACTTC. The encoded protein is CARGAGEAGEQYF. The V gene is TRBV7-6, the J gene TRBJ2-7; TRBD2 matches at 7 bases. From germline, CDR1 is SGHVS and CDR2 FNYEAQ. Trimming cost V 9 bases and J 7 bases; bases outside gene matches: 12. The CDR3 sequence is 13 residues long.

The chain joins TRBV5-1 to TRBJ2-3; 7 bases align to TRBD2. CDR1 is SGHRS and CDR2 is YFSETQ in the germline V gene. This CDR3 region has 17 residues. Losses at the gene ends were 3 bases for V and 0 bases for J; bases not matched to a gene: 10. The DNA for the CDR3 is TGCGCCAGCAGCTCGGCCAGACTAGCAGTTAGCACAGATACGCAGTATTTT. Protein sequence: CASSSARLAVSTDTQYF. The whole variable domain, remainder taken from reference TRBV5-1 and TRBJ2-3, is KAGVTQTPRYLIKTRGQQVTLSCSPISGHRSVSWYQQTPGQGLQFLFEYFSETQRNKGNFPGRFSGRQFSNSRSEMNVSTLELGDSALYLCASSSARLAVSTDTQYFGPGTRLTVL.

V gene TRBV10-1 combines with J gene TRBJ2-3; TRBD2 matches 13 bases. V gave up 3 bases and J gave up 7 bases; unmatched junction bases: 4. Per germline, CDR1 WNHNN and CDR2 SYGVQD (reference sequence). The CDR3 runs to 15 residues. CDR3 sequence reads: CASSDPGLAGNTQYF. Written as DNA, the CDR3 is TGCGCCAGCAGTGACCCGGGACTAGCGGGGAATACGCAGTATTTT.

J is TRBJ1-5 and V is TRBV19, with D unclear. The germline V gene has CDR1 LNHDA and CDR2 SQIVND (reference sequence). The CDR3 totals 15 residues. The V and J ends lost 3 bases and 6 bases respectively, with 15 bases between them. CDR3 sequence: CASSILVGGSQPQHF. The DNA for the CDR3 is TGTGCCAGTAGTATTCTAGTAGGAGGAAGTCAGCCCCAGCATTTT.

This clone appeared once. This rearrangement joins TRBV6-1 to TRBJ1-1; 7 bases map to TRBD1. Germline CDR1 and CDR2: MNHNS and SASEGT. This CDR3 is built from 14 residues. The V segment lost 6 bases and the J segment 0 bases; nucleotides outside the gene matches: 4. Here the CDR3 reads CASSMTGMNTEAFF. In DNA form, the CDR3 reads TGTGCCAGCAGCATGACAGGGATGAACACTGAAGCTTTCTTT.

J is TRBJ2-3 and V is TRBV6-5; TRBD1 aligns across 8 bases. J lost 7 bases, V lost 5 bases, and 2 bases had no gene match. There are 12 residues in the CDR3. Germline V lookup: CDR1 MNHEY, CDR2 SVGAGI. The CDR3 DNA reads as TGTGCCAGCAGTCGACAGGGGAATACGCAGTATTTT. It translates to CASSRQGNTQYF.